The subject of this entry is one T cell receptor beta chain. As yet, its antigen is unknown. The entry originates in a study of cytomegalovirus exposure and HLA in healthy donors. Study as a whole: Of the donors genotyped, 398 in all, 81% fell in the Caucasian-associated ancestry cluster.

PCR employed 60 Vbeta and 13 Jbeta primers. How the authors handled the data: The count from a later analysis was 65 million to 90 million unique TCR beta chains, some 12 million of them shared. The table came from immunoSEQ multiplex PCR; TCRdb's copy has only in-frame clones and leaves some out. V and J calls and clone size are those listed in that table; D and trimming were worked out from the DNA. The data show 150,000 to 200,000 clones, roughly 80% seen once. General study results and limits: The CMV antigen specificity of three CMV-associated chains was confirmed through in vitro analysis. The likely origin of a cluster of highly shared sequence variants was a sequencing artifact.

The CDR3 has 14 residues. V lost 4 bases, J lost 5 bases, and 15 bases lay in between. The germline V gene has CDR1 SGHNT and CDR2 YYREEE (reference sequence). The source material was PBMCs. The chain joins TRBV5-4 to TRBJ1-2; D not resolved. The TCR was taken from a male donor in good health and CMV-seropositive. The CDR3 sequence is CASSPDSLPYGYTF. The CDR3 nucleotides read TGTGCCAGCAGCCCCGACTCCCTACCATATGGCTACACCTTC.